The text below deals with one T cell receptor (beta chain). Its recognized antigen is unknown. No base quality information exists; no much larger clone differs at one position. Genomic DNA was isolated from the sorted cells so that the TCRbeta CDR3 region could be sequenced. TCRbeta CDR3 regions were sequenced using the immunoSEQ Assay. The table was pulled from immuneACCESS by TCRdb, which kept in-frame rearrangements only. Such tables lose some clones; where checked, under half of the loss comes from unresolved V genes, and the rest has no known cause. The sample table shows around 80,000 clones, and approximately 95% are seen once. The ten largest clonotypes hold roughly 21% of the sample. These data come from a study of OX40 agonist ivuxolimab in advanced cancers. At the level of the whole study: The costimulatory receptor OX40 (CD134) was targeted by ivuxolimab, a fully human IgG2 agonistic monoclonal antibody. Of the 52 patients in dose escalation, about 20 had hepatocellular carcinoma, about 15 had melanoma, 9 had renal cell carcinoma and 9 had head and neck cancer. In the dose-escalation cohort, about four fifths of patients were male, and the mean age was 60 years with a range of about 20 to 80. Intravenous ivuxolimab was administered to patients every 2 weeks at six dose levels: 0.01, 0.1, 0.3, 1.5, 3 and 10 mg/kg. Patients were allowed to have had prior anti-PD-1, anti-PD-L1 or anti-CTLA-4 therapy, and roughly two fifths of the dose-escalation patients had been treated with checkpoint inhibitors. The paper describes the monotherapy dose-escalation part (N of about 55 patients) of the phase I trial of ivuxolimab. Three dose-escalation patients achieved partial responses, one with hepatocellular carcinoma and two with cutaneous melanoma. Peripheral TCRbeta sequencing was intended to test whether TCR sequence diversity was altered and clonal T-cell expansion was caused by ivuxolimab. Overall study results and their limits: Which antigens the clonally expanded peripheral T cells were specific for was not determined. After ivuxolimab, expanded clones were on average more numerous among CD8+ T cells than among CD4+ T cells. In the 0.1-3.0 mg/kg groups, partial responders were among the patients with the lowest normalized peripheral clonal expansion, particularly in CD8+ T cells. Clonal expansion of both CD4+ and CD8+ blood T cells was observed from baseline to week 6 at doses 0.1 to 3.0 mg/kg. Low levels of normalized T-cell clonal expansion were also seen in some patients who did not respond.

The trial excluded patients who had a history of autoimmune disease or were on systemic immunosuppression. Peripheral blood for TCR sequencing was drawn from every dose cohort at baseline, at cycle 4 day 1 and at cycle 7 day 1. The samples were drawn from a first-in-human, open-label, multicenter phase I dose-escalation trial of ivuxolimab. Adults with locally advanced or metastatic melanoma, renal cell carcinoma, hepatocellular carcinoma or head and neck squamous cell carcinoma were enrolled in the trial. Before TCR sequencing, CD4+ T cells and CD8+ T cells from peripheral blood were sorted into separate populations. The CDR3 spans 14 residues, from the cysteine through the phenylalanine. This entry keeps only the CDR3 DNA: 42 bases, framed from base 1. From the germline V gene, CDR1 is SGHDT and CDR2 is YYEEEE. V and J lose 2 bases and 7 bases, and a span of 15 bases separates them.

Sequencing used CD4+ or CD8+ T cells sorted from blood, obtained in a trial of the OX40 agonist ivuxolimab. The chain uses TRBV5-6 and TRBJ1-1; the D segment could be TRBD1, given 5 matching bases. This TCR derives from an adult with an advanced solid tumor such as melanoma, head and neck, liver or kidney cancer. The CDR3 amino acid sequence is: CASSFPRQPIEAFF. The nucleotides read TGTGCCAGCAGCTTTCCTCGACAGCCCATTGAAGCTTTCTTT.